Described below is a single TCR beta chain sequence and its context. This sample was included in a study of identical twins. Trimming stripped 6 bases from V and 6 bases from J, with 8 bases between. The length of the CDR3 is 12 residues. Germline V lookup: CDR1 MNHEY, CDR2 SVGAGI. TCRdb reprocessed the 5' RACE reads via MiXCR and lists one record per CDR3 protein. The sample lists some 790,000 distinct CDR3 sequences, approximately 18% occurring once. The same sample was also studied in work on T cells expressing NK-cell markers. That source adds: An anti-gamma-delta TCR antibody was added in several experiments. It restricted sorting to alpha-beta TCR-expressing T cells.

The chain links TRBV6-5 to TRBJ2-2, with D hard to call. Sequencing was done on a sample of PBMCs. This TCR was recovered from a woman between 18 and 29 years old in good health. CDR3 residues: CASRASPGELFF. The CDR3 DNA reads as TGTGCCAGCAGGGCTTCGCCCGGGGAGCTGTTTTTT.